The clone carrying this T cell receptor beta chain was detected only a few times. Its antigen is currently unknown. Authors' processing steps: Construction of a distant-metastasis classifier for papillary thyroid cancer relied on CDR3 differences across clinicopathological groups. TCRdb re-called the PCR reads through MiXCR. The V and J calls come from TCRdb's annotation, not from the publication. The data contain around 8,000 clones, around a quarter of them singletons. Before thyroid surgery, none of the patients had received any treatment. The sample belongs to a study of metastatic and nonmetastatic thyroid tumors. Study as a whole: Repertoire comparison spanned blood and tumor or nodule tissue of malignant and benign thyroid patients. Study-level points and caveats: Malignant tumors reportedly showed significantly higher TCR beta diversity than benign nodules in both blood and tumor.

The CDR3 spans 13 residues. Trimming at V came to 10 bases and at J to 11 bases, leaving 11 bases not matched to a gene. Germline V gives CDR1 MGHDK, CDR2 SYGVNS. This receptor was identified in a female donor with papillary thyroid cancer or a benign thyroid nodule (not recorded which). Some clones in this sample may be carry-over from other donors' samples. The material sequenced was tumor tissue. This chain links TRBV25-1 with TRBJ2-1; TRBD2 matches at 10 bases. CDR3 loop: CATNLAGERKQFF. Written as DNA, the CDR3 is TGTGCCACCAATCTAGCGGGGGAGCGGAAGCAGTTCTTC.